This T cell receptor (beta chain) was retrieved from a study of blood T cell repertoires in COVID-19 (TCRdb year 2020). At the level of the whole study: Samples covering the acute and convalescent phases of COVID-19 were provided by collaborators in the United States, Italy and Spain. The material from the prospective study consisted of cDNA or gDNA derived from T cells, B-cell-depleted T cells, or PBMCs. Deeply sampled blood TCRbeta repertoires from subjects exposed to, actively infected with, or recovered from COVID-19 were included in the dataset. Where HLA class I and class II types were available, the types were taken from metadata supplied by the sample provider, not from assay-based typing. Samples came from the ongoing ImmuneRACE study (first 160 participants) plus 1,254 subjects from 6 global collaborators. Sample metadata almost always included a de-identified subject ID, COVID-19 status, age in years and sex. The repertoires were made available in a free public database intended to serve as a resource for research on the immune response to SARS-CoV-2. The full study reports these points: The quantity of clinical and demographic metadata differed by source and by participant and was supplied without curation.

TCRbeta CDR3 regions were amplified from genomic DNA by means of the immunoSEQ Assay, a bias-controlled multiplex PCR. The source study handled its data this way. The number of nucleated cells in each sample was estimated from the amplification of reference gene primers within the assay. To quantify the absolute abundance of each unique TCRbeta CDR3 rearrangement, sequence reads were collapsed and filtered. Productive Simpson clonality was computed per sample as the square root of Simpson's diversity index over productive rearrangements. Entries here come from immuneACCESS through TCRdb and include only in-frame sequences with V and J called. Some clones fail to appear in such tables; in the studies checked, an unresolved V gene covers under half of the shortfall, and the cause of the remainder is unknown. Clone size and V and J calls were adopted from that table, with D and trimming inferred from the DNA. In this sample the table shows about 170,000 clones, 89% of which occur a single time. The ten largest clonotypes hold approximately 0.77% of the sample.

On this clone itself: The clone's antigen remains unknown. Base qualities are not provided; no much larger clone lies one nucleotide away.

In the prospective study, participants were 18 to 89 years old, resided in fewer than 25 geographic areas of the United States, and were enrolled through a virtual design. Cohort assignment in the prospective study relied on participant-reported clinical history from a screening survey and a study questionnaire. Recovered participants in ImmuneRACE Cohort 3 were defined by two consecutive negative NP/OP PCR tests, clearance by a healthcare professional, or resolution of symptoms. In the prospective study, mobile phlebotomists collected whole blood, serum and a nasopharyngeal or oropharyngeal swab from each participant. Participants in the prospective study had the option to provide additional blood draws and questionnaires over a roughly 2-month period. Prospective study blood samples were shipped either frozen or at room temperature before DNA extraction. Sequenced input: PBMCs or T cells enriched from blood (not recorded which). The sequence was collected from a woman aged 18-29 years who had recovered from COVID-19.

The DNA sequence follows: TGTGCCATCAGTGATGGAAGCGGGAGGGCCACAGATACGCAGTATTTT. Its translation is CAISDGSGRATDTQYF. Recombination joined TRBV10-3 with TRBJ2-3; 10 of the junction bases match TRBD2. CDR1 and CDR2, looked up from the germline V gene, are ENHRY and SYGVKD. Germline trimming amounts to 3 bases on V and 2 bases on J, with 5 as the count of junction bases outside the gene matches. From the cysteine up to the phenylalanine, the CDR3 has a length of 16 residues. The sequence is cut down to CDR3 DNA, 48 bases in frame from base 1.